The rows below give T cell receptor beta chains drawn from one sample of a study of T cell responses to AZD1222 COVID-19 vaccine. The repertoire was sequenced with immunoSEQ multiplex PCR; TCRdb's copy has only in-frame clones and lacks some. In the table there are about 160,000 clones, about 90% of which are singletons. The sample here was peripheral blood, taken on day 0 of AZD1222 vaccination. Receptors originate from an adult in good health. Both conserved end residues are part of each CDR3. Each record gives: clone size, J gene, D gene, V gene, CDR3 DNA, CDR3 protein. A D gene is named only where the DNA matches it firmly. Size is omitted from some rows. Given values are once, few, many or a class for expanded clones.

clone size: NA
J gene: TRBJ1-5
D gene: NA
V gene: TRBV5-4
CDR3 DNA: TGTGCCAGCAGCTTGGGGGGTGTTCAGCCCCAGCATTTT
CDR3 protein: CASSLGGVQPQHF

clone size: NA
J gene: TRBJ2-3
D gene: TRBD1
V gene: TRBV5-1
CDR3 DNA: TGCGCCAGCAGCTTGGCCAACAGGGGGCAAGATACGCAGTATTTT
CDR3 protein: CASSLANRGQDTQYF

clone size: once
J gene: TRBJ1-2
D gene: TRBD1
V gene: TRBV5-6
CDR3 DNA: TGTGCCAGCAGTGGGGAGGGACAGAGTTATGGCTACACCTTC
CDR3 protein: CASSGEGQSYGYTF

clone size: NA
J gene: TRBJ2-3
D gene: NA
V gene: TRBV5-6
CDR3 DNA: TGTGCCAGCAGCTTGGTTGCAGGGGTGGCAGATACGCAGTATTTT
CDR3 protein: CASSLVAGVADTQYF

clone size: NA
J gene: TRBJ2-7
D gene: TRBD1
V gene: TRBV6-2/TRBV6-3
CDR3 DNA: TGTGCCAGCAGTGACCCCGGGACAGGGATAAGCGAGCAGTACTTC
CDR3 protein: CASSDPGTGISEQYF

clone size: NA
J gene: TRBJ2-7
D gene: TRBD2
V gene: TRBV13
CDR3 DNA: TGTGCCAGCAGCTTGTCCGTTGCGGGAGGGCCTCGTGGTCACGAGCAGTACTTC
CDR3 protein: CASSLSVAGGPRGHEQYF

clone size: NA
J gene: TRBJ1-2
D gene: NA
V gene: TRBV5-1
CDR3 DNA: TGCGCCAGCAGAACAGGCGTAGATGACTATGGCTACACCTTC
CDR3 protein: CASRTGVDDYGYTF

clone size: NA
J gene: TRBJ1-1
D gene: NA
V gene: TRBV27
CDR3 DNA: TGTGCCAGCAGTTCCTGGGGTTTGTTT
CDR3 protein: CASSSWGLF

clone size: NA
J gene: TRBJ2-7
D gene: TRBD1
V gene: TRBV5-6
CDR3 DNA: TGTGCCAGCAGCCCCCGATGGGACAGTGCGAGAAGGTACGAGCAGTACTTC
CDR3 protein: CASSPRWDSARRYEQYF

clone size: NA
J gene: TRBJ2-1
D gene: NA
V gene: TRBV28
CDR3 DNA: TGTGCCAGCAGTCCCCCGGACTGGCCGCACCGGGGGATTTTCAATGAGCAGTTCTTC
CDR3 protein: CASSPPDWPHRGIFNEQFF

clone size: NA
J gene: TRBJ1-5
D gene: NA
V gene: TRBV19
CDR3 DNA: TGTGCCAGTTCGATCAGGACGGGGAAGAGCAATCAGCCCCAGCATTTT
CDR3 protein: CASSIRTGKSNQPQHF

clone size: NA
J gene: TRBJ2-3
D gene: NA
V gene: TRBV29-1
CDR3 DNA: TGCAGCGTTGCCGGGATCCGCACAGATACGCAGTATTTT
CDR3 protein: CSVAGIRTDTQYF

clone size: NA
J gene: TRBJ2-2
D gene: TRBD2
V gene: TRBV6-6
CDR3 DNA: TGTGCCAGCAGTTACTCCCCTAGCGGGGGGGAGCTGTTTTTT
CDR3 protein: CASSYSPSGGELFF

clone size: NA
J gene: TRBJ1-6
D gene: TRBD1
V gene: TRBV18
CDR3 DNA: TGTGCCAGCTCACGAGAGGGGGCTCTGGATTCACCCCTCCACTTT
CDR3 protein: CASSREGALDSPLHF

clone size: NA
J gene: TRBJ1-2
D gene: NA
V gene: TRBV6-6
CDR3 DNA: TGTGCCAGCAGTTCTCCTCGGGAGAGAGGCTACACCTTC
CDR3 protein: CASSSPRERGYTF

clone size: once
J gene: TRBJ1-5
D gene: NA
V gene: TRBV3-1/TRBV3-2
CDR3 DNA: TGTGCCAGCAGCCAATTGGGCAATCAGCCCCAGCATTTT
CDR3 protein: CASSQLGNQPQHF

clone size: NA
J gene: TRBJ2-3
D gene: NA
V gene: TRBV4-1
CDR3 DNA: TGCGCCAGCAGCCAAGACACCCAGGGGCGATTCACAGATACGCAGTATTTT
CDR3 protein: CASSQDTQGRFTDTQYF

clone size: NA
J gene: TRBJ1-3
D gene: NA
V gene: TRBV6-6
CDR3 DNA: TGTGCCAGCAGTTATCCGGGCTCTGGAAACACCATATATTTT
CDR3 protein: CASSYPGSGNTIYF

clone size: few
J gene: TRBJ2-1
D gene: TRBD1
V gene: TRBV6-2/TRBV6-3
CDR3 DNA: TGTGCCAGCAGTTACTCCCCCGGGACAGGGGTTTTCAATGAGCAGTTCTTC
CDR3 protein: CASSYSPGTGVFNEQFF

clone size: NA
J gene: TRBJ2-5
D gene: TRBD2
V gene: TRBV6-2/TRBV6-3
CDR3 DNA: TGTGCCAGCAGTCTAGCGGGAGTTCCAGAGACCCAGTACTTC
CDR3 protein: CASSLAGVPETQYF

clone size: NA
J gene: TRBJ2-7
D gene: NA
V gene: TRBV6-2/TRBV6-3
CDR3 DNA: TGTGCCAGCAGTTACTCCAGGATATCGAGCGAGCAGTACTTC
CDR3 protein: CASSYSRISSEQYF

clone size: NA
J gene: TRBJ2-5
D gene: NA
V gene: TRBV30
CDR3 DNA: TGTGCCTGGAGTGTAGAAATAGAGACCCAGTACTTC
CDR3 protein: CAWSVEIETQYF

clone size: NA
J gene: TRBJ2-3
D gene: NA
V gene: TRBV5-1
CDR3 DNA: TGCGCCAGCAGCTCGGGGGACAGCACAGATACGCAGTATTTT
CDR3 protein: CASSSGDSTDTQYF

clone size: once
J gene: TRBJ2-1
D gene: TRBD2
V gene: TRBV27
CDR3 DNA: TGTGCCAGCAGTTACCGTCCCGGGGGGTATGAGCAGTTCTTC
CDR3 protein: CASSYRPGGYEQFF

clone size: NA
J gene: TRBJ2-3
D gene: NA
V gene: TRBV28
CDR3 DNA: TGTGCCAGCAGTTTAGGGGGAGGCACAGATACGCAGTATTTT
CDR3 protein: CASSLGGGTDTQYF

clone size: NA
J gene: TRBJ2-3
D gene: NA
V gene: TRBV29-1
CDR3 DNA: TGCAGCGTTGAACTCGGGGGTCCGGGGGATACGCAGTATTTT
CDR3 protein: CSVELGGPGDTQYF

clone size: NA
J gene: TRBJ2-3
D gene: TRBD1
V gene: TRBV5-1
CDR3 DNA: TGCGCCAGCAGCTCGATCCCCTCAGGGGGTTTCGGCACAGATACGCAGTATTTT
CDR3 protein: CASSSIPSGGFGTDTQYF

clone size: NA
J gene: TRBJ1-5
D gene: NA
V gene: TRBV7-8
CDR3 DNA: TGTGCCAGCAGCTTAGCAGGGGTTAGCAATCAGCCCCAGCATTTT
CDR3 protein: CASSLAGVSNQPQHF

clone size: NA
J gene: TRBJ1-5
D gene: NA
V gene: TRBV30
CDR3 DNA: TGTGCCTGGAGTGTATCAGGGAATCAGCCCCAGCATTTT
CDR3 protein: CAWSVSGNQPQHF

clone size: few
J gene: TRBJ1-2
D gene: TRBD1
V gene: TRBV9
CDR3 DNA: TGTGCCAGCAGCACGAGCGACAGGGAGGGCTATGGCTACACCTTC
CDR3 protein: CASSTSDREGYGYTF

clone size: NA
J gene: TRBJ1-6
D gene: NA
V gene: TRBV10-3
CDR3 DNA: TGTGCCATCAGTGGGGGCTTGGACTCACCCCTCCACTTT
CDR3 protein: CAISGGLDSPLHF

clone size: once
J gene: TRBJ1-6
D gene: NA
V gene: TRBV7-2
CDR3 DNA: TGTGCCAGCAGCTTAGCGCTAACACGGATTACCTCCTATAATTCACCCCTCCACTTT
CDR3 protein: CASSLALTRITSYNSPLHF

clone size: NA
J gene: TRBJ1-2
D gene: NA
V gene: TRBV4-3
CDR3 DNA: TGCGCCAGCAGCCAAGATAAGGGCGCGAGTGGCTACACCTTC
CDR3 protein: CASSQDKGASGYTF

clone size: NA
J gene: TRBJ2-3
D gene: TRBD1
V gene: TRBV24-1
CDR3 DNA: TGTGCCACATTAGGGACAGGGCTTAGCACAGATACGCAGTATTTT
CDR3 protein: CATLGTGLSTDTQYF

clone size: NA
J gene: TRBJ2-1
D gene: NA
V gene: TRBV7-2
CDR3 DNA: TGTGCCAGCAGCCCCAGAGGGATCGGTAATGAGCAGTTCTTC
CDR3 protein: CASSPRGIGNEQFF

clone size: NA
J gene: TRBJ2-1
D gene: NA
V gene: TRBV4-3
CDR3 DNA: TGCGCCAGCAGCCAAGAATGGGACTCGTCCTACAATGAGCAGTTCTTC
CDR3 protein: CASSQEWDSSYNEQFF

clone size: NA
J gene: TRBJ2-5
D gene: TRBD1
V gene: TRBV29-1
CDR3 DNA: TGCAGCGTTGATGATTTAGAAAGGGGGCGTCGCGTGGAGACCCAGTACTTC
CDR3 protein: CSVDDLERGRRVETQYF

clone size: NA
J gene: TRBJ2-1
D gene: TRBD2
V gene: TRBV5-5
CDR3 DNA: TGTGCCAGCAGCTTGGCCCCAAGAGCGGGGGGGCGGTATGAGCAGTTCTTC
CDR3 protein: CASSLAPRAGGRYEQFF

clone size: few
J gene: TRBJ2-2
D gene: TRBD2
V gene: TRBV10-3
CDR3 DNA: TGTGCCATCCGGAGGGCGGGAGTTACCACCGGGGAGCTGTTTTTT
CDR3 protein: CAIRRAGVTTGELFF

clone size: NA
J gene: TRBJ2-5
D gene: NA
V gene: TRBV12-3/TRBV12-4
CDR3 DNA: TGTGCCAGCAGTTTGGAAGGAACCCAGTACTTC
CDR3 protein: CASSLEGTQYF

clone size: once
J gene: TRBJ2-5
D gene: TRBD2
V gene: TRBV24-1
CDR3 DNA: TGTGCCACCAGTGATACTAGCGGGGGAGCCACTGAGACCCAGTACTTC
CDR3 protein: CATSDTSGGATETQYF

clone size: once
J gene: TRBJ1-1
D gene: NA
V gene: TRBV5-4
CDR3 DNA: TGTGCCAGCAGCTTGAAGAGGGGCAGCGCTGAAGCTTTCTTT
CDR3 protein: CASSLKRGSAEAFF

clone size: NA
J gene: TRBJ1-2
D gene: TRBD1
V gene: TRBV7-9
CDR3 DNA: TGTGCCAGCAGTCCAGGGGGCGACTATGGCTACACCTTC
CDR3 protein: CASSPGGDYGYTF

clone size: NA
J gene: TRBJ1-2
D gene: TRBD1
V gene: TRBV2
CDR3 DNA: TGTGCCAGCAGTGAAGCGGGACAGGGGAAGATGGGTGGCTACACCTTC
CDR3 protein: CASSEAGQGKMGGYTF

clone size: NA
J gene: TRBJ2-7
D gene: NA
V gene: TRBV6-6
CDR3 DNA: TGTGCCAGCAGTTACGCGGACTCACGGGAGCAGTACTTC
CDR3 protein: CASSYADSREQYF

clone size: NA
J gene: TRBJ2-2
D gene: TRBD1
V gene: TRBV30
CDR3 DNA: TGTGCCTGGAGACGGACAGGGTTATACACCGGGGAGCTGTTTTTT
CDR3 protein: CAWRRTGLYTGELFF